These T cell receptor beta chains were read from a single sample in a study of neurological immune-mediated disorders. TCRdb re-derived calls from the 5' RACE reads in MiXCR, one entry per CDR3 protein. This table has tens of thousands of distinct CDR3 sequences, 4.3% appearing once. Input material: PBMCs. The receptors come from a woman aged 55 to 70 with multiple sclerosis. Both conserved end residues are part of each CDR3. The D gene is left open where the match is weak. Rows give clone size only sometimes, using once, few, many, or a class for an expanded clone.

>many|.|TRBJ2-1|TRBV11-2
CASSFRGGYYNEQFF
TGTGCCAGCAGCTTTAGGGGGGGATACTACAATGAGCAGTTCTTC
>many|.|TRBJ1-1|TRBV5-6
CASRRNTEAFF
TGTGCCAGCAGAAGAAACACTGAAGCTTTCTTT
>many|.|TRBJ2-7|TRBV10-2
CASSEPNGRSYEQYF
TGCGCCAGCAGTGAGCCGAATGGACGGTCCTACGAGCAGTACTTC
>many|TRBD1|TRBJ1-2|TRBV7-6
CASSQGQNGYTF
TGTGCCAGCAGCCAGGGACAGAATGGCTACACCTTC
>many|.|TRBJ1-1|TRBV5-1
CASSTDRIGTEAFF
TGCGCCAGCAGCACCGACCGGATAGGGACTGAAGCTTTCTTT
>many|.|TRBJ1-2|TRBV15
CATSRVSTTNYGYTF
TGTGCCACCAGCAGAGTAAGCACCACTAACTATGGCTACACCTTC
>many|TRBD1|TRBJ1-3|TRBV28
CASSLGTGIQSGNTIYF
TGTGCCAGCAGTTTAGGGACAGGGATCCAGTCTGGAAACACCATATATTTT
>many|.|TRBJ1-4|TRBV11-2
CASSPTSRKEKLFF
TGTGCCAGCAGCCCAACATCGAGGAAGGAAAAACTGTTTTTT
>.|.|TRBJ1-5|TRBV18
CASSPTTGNQPQHF
TGTGCCAGCTCCCCAACTACAGGGAACCAGCCCCAGCATTTT
>many|.|TRBJ1-4|TRBV27
CASRGMGATNEKLFF
TGTGCCAGCAGAGGGATGGGGGCAACTAATGAAAAACTGTTTTTT
>many|.|TRBJ2-7|TRBV7-2
CASSLIQGYEQYF
TGTGCCAGCAGCTTGATACAGGGCTACGAGCAGTACTTC
>many|.|TRBJ2-6|TRBV6-5
CASSYWGPGQRSGANVLTF
TGTGCCAGCAGTTACTGGGGCCCAGGTCAACGCTCTGGGGCCAACGTCCTGACTTTC
>many|.|TRBJ1-1|TRBV20-1
CSAPLVNTEAFF
TGCAGTGCTCCCCTAGTAAACACTGAAGCTTTCTTT
>many|TRBD1|TRBJ1-1|TRBV4-1
CASSPQKGQGNLFFHTEAFF
TGCGCCAGCAGCCCGCAAAAAGGACAGGGTAATTTGTTCTTTCACACTGAAGCTTTCTTT
>.|.|TRBJ2-1|TRBV7-8
CASSPSVSEQFF
TGTGCCAGCAGCCCTAGCGTGAGTGAGCAGTTCTTC
>many|.|TRBJ2-1|TRBV6-5
CASSARFGTHEQFF
TGTGCCAGCAGCGCCCGTTTTGGGACCCATGAGCAGTTCTTC
>many|TRBD2|TRBJ2-3|TRBV5-1
CASSPGLAGADTQYF
TGCGCCAGCAGCCCTGGACTAGCGGGGGCTGATACGCAGTATTTT
>.|.|TRBJ2-2|TRBV29-1
CSVVGGDLNTGELFF
TGCAGCGTCGTAGGGGGGGACCTCAACACCGGGGAGCTGTTTTTT
>many|.|TRBJ1-1|TRBV11-2
CASSSESMALPGLNTEAFF
TGTGCCAGCAGCTCCGAATCCATGGCATTGCCCGGCTTGAACACTGAAGCTTTCTTT
>few|.|TRBJ2-7|TRBV5-1
CASSLELHPLDEQYF
TGCGCCAGCAGCTTGGAGTTACACCCCTTGGACGAGCAGTACTTC
>many|.|TRBJ2-5|TRBV5-5
CASSFSEIGETQYF
TGTGCCAGCAGCTTCTCGGAGATTGGGGAGACCCAGTACTTC
>many|TRBD1|TRBJ1-5|TRBV15
CATSRAQGAPGNQPQHF
TGTGCCACCAGCAGAGCCCAGGGGGCGCCGGGGAATCAGCCCCAGCATTTT
>many|.|TRBJ1-1|TRBV5-1
CASSAELNTEAFF
TGCGCCAGCAGCGCGGAACTGAACACTGAAGCTTTCTTT
>few|.|TRBJ1-6|TRBV7-9
CASSVDSLNSPLHF
TGTGCCAGCAGCGTGGACAGTCTAAATTCACCCCTCCACTTT
>many|.|TRBJ2-1|TRBV12-3/TRBV12-4
CASSPPGEQFF
TGTGCCAGCAGTCCTCCGGGTGAGCAGTTCTTC
>many|TRBD2|TRBJ2-1|TRBV7-9
CASSYGSSGGEWNEQFF
TGTGCCAGCAGCTACGGGTCTAGCGGGGGGGAGTGGAATGAGCAGTTCTTC
>many|.|TRBJ2-5|TRBV7-9
CASSLYSPQETQYF
TGTGCCAGCAGCTTATACTCGCCCCAAGAGACCCAGTACTTC
>.|.|TRBJ2-6|TRBV5-1
CASSRESGANVLTF
TGCGCCAGCTCACGGGAATCTGGGGCCAACGTCCTGACTTTC
>many|.|TRBJ2-3|TRBV5-1
CASSSSGLGTDTQYF
TGCGCCAGCAGCTCTTCAGGGCTTGGCACAGATACGCAGTATTTT
>many|.|TRBJ1-5|TRBV7-2
CASSLGNLQGQPQHF
TGTGCCAGCAGCTTAGGCAACTTACAGGGTCAGCCCCAGCATTTT
>many|.|TRBJ2-7|TRBV21-1
CASSKGPRPPKSLSYEQYF
TGTGCCAGCAGCAAGGGACCGCGTCCACCCAAGAGTCTCTCCTACGAGCAGTACTTC
>many|TRBD2|TRBJ2-7|TRBV10-2
CASTGSGTLTYEQYF
TGCGCCAGCACTGGTAGCGGGACATTGACCTACGAGCAGTACTTC
>many|.|TRBJ2-1|TRBV20-1
CSGGRANNEQFF
TGCAGTGGGGGCAGGGCCAACAATGAGCAGTTCTTC
>many|.|TRBJ1-6|TRBV5-5
CASSQGVGYNSPLHF
TGTGCCAGCAGCCAGGGCGTGGGCTATAATTCACCCCTCCACTTT
>many|TRBD2|TRBJ2-2|TRBV6-5
CASSSLAGGPTGELFF
TGTGCCAGCAGTTCCCTAGCGGGGGGGCCCACCGGGGAGCTGTTTTTT
>many|.|TRBJ1-6|TRBV3-1
CASSPTPGRRNSPLHF
TGTGCCAGCAGCCCGACCCCGGGCAGGAGGAATTCACCCCTCCACTTT
>.|.|TRBJ1-1|TRBV5-1
CASLSGQTAEAFF
TGCGCCAGCCTATCGGGGCAGACTGCTGAAGCTTTCTTT
>many|TRBD2|TRBJ2-2|TRBV5-1
CASSLTTSGTTGELFF
TGCGCCAGCAGCTTGACGACTAGCGGGACGACCGGGGAGCTGTTTTTT
>many|TRBD1|TRBJ1-3|TRBV11-2
CASSLDSGQGISGNTIYF
TGTGCCAGCAGCCTAGATTCGGGACAGGGCATTTCTGGAAACACCATATATTTT
>many|TRBD1|TRBJ1-1|TRBV7-8
CASSPQGPIGTEAFF
TGTGCCAGCAGCCCACAGGGGCCGATTGGCACTGAAGCTTTCTTT
>many|.|TRBJ2-7|TRBV4-1
CASSLRVSYEQYF
TGCGCCAGCAGCCTCCGGGTGAGCTACGAGCAGTACTTC
>many|.|TRBJ1-5|TRBV29-1
CSVGWGAGQPQHF
TGCAGCGTTGGGTGGGGGGCAGGTCAGCCCCAGCATTTT
>many|TRBD2|TRBJ2-1|TRBV5-1
CASSLGGSGDFYNEQFF
TGCGCCAGCAGCTTGGGCGGTAGCGGGGATTTCTACAATGAGCAGTTCTTC
>many|.|TRBJ2-7|TRBV28
CASSLWGLTYEQYF
TGTGCCAGCAGTTTATGGGGCCTGACCTACGAGCAGTACTTC
>many|.|TRBJ2-2|TRBV5-1
CASSPRAAGELFF
TGCGCCAGCAGCCCCCGGGCAGCCGGGGAGCTGTTTTTT
>many|.|TRBJ1-1|TRBV29-1
CSVVRQSQNTEAFF
TGCAGCGTTGTCCGACAATCCCAGAACACTGAAGCTTTCTTT
>many|.|TRBJ1-1|TRBV3-1
CASSLYANTEAFF
TGTGCCAGCAGCCTCTACGCCAACACTGAAGCTTTCTTT
>many|TRBD1|TRBJ2-7|TRBV5-1
CASSRTGSSYEQYF
TGCGCCAGCAGCCGGACAGGATCCTCCTACGAGCAGTACTTC
>many|TRBD2|TRBJ2-1|TRBV11-3
CASSLVSGGADNEQFF
TGTGCCAGCAGCTTAGTATCCGGGGGGGCGGACAATGAGCAGTTCTTC
>many|.|TRBJ2-5|TRBV10-1
CASSDAGRGETQYF
TGCGCCAGCAGTGACGCCGGGAGAGGAGAGACCCAGTACTTC
>many|.|TRBJ1-2|TRBV27
CASSFLQGGYGYTF
TGTGCCAGCAGTTTTCTCCAGGGCGGCTATGGCTACACCTTC
>.|TRBD1|TRBJ1-1|TRBV18
CASSPDRPGREAFF
TGTGCCAGCTCACCGGACAGGCCGGGTAGGGAAGCTTTCTTT
>many|.|TRBJ2-1|TRBV18
CASSFDSPYNEQFF
TGTGCCAGCTCATTCGACAGTCCCTACAATGAGCAGTTCTTC
>many|.|TRBJ1-5|TRBV25-1
CASSQGEDQPQHF
TGTGCCAGCAGTCAGGGTGAAGATCAGCCCCAGCATTTT
>many|.|TRBJ1-5|TRBV28
CASSLGRGGDSNQPQHF
TGTGCCAGCAGTTTAGGCCGAGGTGGGGATAGCAATCAGCCCCAGCATTTT
>many|TRBD1|TRBJ2-4|TRBV15
CATSTRDRGRVSKNIQYF
TGTGCCACCAGCACCCGGGACAGGGGGCGGGTGTCCAAAAACATTCAGTACTTC